The clone carrying this T cell receptor (beta chain) was recorded only once. How the authors handled the data: Researchers report that nucleated cell counts were estimated from reference gene primer amplification. Sequencing used immunoSEQ multiplex PCR; TCRdb keeps in-frame clones, though not all of them. V, J and clone size are taken as reported in that table, and D and trimming were inferred from the DNA itself. The profile shows 200,000 to 250,000 clones, approximately 84% of them singletons. This sample is drawn from a study of blood T cell repertoires in COVID-19. Study context: Samples taken during acute and convalescent COVID-19 were collected in the United States, Italy and Spain. PBMCs, B-cell-depleted T cells, or T cells were the source of the cDNA or gDNA that made up the material.

The CDR3 contains 15 residues. Germline CDR1 and CDR2: SGHRS and YFSETQ. Trimming took 1 base from V and 5 from J; bases not matched to a gene: 8. The receptor was isolated from a woman aged 55-70 years with acute or convalescent COVID-19. This rearrangement joins TRBV5-1 to TRBJ2-7, with TRBD2 matching 8 bases. The sample taken for sequencing was peripheral blood. The CDR3 DNA follows: TGCGCCAGCAGCTTGATTCGGGGGGGCATAGACGAGCAGTACTTC. Its protein is CASSLIRGGIDEQYF.